The entry below describes one T cell receptor beta chain. Antigen specificity is unknown. The data were taken from a study of STAT5B mutations in CD4+ large granular lymphocyte leukemia. V was shortened by 3 bases and J by 8 bases, with 11 bases between the two germline ends. CDR3 length: 12 residues. Germline V CDR1 and CDR2: SQVTM, ANQGSEA. In the source study's methods: Lowest detectable productive clonotype frequency was 2.59 x 10-5. TCRdb's copy holds only in-frame clones and misses some; the assay was immunoSEQ multiplex PCR. The V and J calls and clone size come from that table; D and trimming were worked out from the DNA. Of 15,000 to 20,000 clones listed, less than 85% are singletons. General observations from the study: Approximately 25% of private leukemic clonotypes occurred rarely in other patients' non-leukemic repertoires. Top patient clones used TRBV06 genes more often: 8/27 versus 2/35 in controls.

This TCR was sampled from a human donor in good health. Specimen: CD4+ T cells from blood buffy coats. The chain links TRBV29-1 to TRBJ1-3; tentative D call: TRBD1 (5 bases). As DNA, the CDR3 is TGCAGCGTTGAGAACGGGGGGGACACCATATATTTT. Protein product: CSVENGGDTIYF.